The clone carrying this TCR beta chain has a count of ten or more. Antigen unknown. These data belong to a study of neurological immune-mediated disorders. Overall study findings and caveats: CDR3 amino acid sequences of expanded clones were not shared across subjects, a result suggesting private repertoires in all groups.

The V gene lost 4 bases and the J gene lost 0 bases, with 11 bases spanning the gap. Germline V gene data show CDR1 as WSHSY and CDR2 as SAAADI. This CDR3 has 15 amino acids. Regarding time point: longitudinal time-point 3. Healthy controls were blood bank volunteers in Maryland, USA. Over 170 million TCR-beta sequences, together covering 15-18 subjects, were produced by every individual sequencing run that was carried out. Using its own MiXCR run on the 5' RACE reads, TCRdb lists one record per CDR3 protein. The profile shows roughly 42,000 distinct CDR3 sequences, approximately 12% of them singletons.

Material for sequencing was PBMCs. The V gene is TRBV10-2, the J gene TRBJ2-3; D is unclear. This clonotype originated in a man younger than 40 in good health. CDR3 sequence (DNA): TGCGCCAGCAGTGCGGTGGGCCCTAGCACAGATACGCAGTATTTT. It is translated as CASSAVGPSTDTQYF.